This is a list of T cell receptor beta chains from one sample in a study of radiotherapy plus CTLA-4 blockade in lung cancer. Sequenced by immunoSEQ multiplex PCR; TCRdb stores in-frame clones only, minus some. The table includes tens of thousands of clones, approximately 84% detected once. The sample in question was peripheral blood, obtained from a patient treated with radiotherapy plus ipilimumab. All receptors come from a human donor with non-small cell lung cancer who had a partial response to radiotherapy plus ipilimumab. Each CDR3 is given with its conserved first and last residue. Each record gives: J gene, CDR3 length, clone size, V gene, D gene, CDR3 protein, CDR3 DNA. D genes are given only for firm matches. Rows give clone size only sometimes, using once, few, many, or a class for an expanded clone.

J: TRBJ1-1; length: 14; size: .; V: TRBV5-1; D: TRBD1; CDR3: CASFTGTGHSEAFF; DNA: TGCGCCAGCTTCACCGGGACAGGGCATTCTGAAGCTTTCTTT
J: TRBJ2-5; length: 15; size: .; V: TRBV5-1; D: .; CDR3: CASSTDTRYQETQYF; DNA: TGCGCCAGCAGCACGGACACAAGGTACCAAGAGACCCAGTACTTC
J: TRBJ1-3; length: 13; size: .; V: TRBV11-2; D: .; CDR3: CASSLSSGNTIYF; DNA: TGTGCCAGCAGCTTGAGCTCTGGAAACACCATATATTTT
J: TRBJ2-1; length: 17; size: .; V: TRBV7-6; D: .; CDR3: CASSLAVPGSSYNEQFF; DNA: TGTGCCAGCAGCTTAGCGGTACCCGGGAGCTCCTACAATGAGCAGTTCTTC
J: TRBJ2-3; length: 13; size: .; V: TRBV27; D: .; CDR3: CASGSLEADTQYF; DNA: TGTGCCAGCGGTTCACTAGAAGCAGATACGCAGTATTTT
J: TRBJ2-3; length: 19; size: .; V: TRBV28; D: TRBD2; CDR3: CASSLLLGGSLGYTDTQYF; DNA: TGTGCCAGCAGCCTCCTTTTGGGAGGGTCCTTGGGTTACACAGATACGCAGTATTTT
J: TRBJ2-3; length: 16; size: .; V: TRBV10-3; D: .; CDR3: CAITTGLGHSTDTQYF; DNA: TGTGCCATCACTACAGGGCTCGGGCATTCCACAGATACGCAGTATTTT
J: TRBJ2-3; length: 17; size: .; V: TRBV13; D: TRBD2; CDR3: CASSLGAGGPLTDTQYF; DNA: TGTGCCAGCAGCTTAGGGGCGGGAGGGCCTCTCACAGATACGCAGTATTTT
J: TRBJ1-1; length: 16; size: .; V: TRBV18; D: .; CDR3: CASSPPTARYQDEAFF; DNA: TGTGCCAGCTCACCACCGACAGCACGTTACCAGGATGAAGCTTTCTTT
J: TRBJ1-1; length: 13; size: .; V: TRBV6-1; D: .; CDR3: CATVQQSNTEAFF; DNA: TGTGCCACCGTACAACAGTCGAACACTGAAGCTTTCTTT
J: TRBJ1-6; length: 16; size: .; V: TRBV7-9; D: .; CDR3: CASSLMSGDANSPLHF; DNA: TGTGCCAGCAGCTTAATGTCAGGGGATGCGAATTCACCCCTCCACTTT
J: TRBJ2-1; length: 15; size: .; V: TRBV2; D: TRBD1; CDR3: CASSEVRGQGNEQFF; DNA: TGTGCCAGCAGTGAAGTTCGCGGACAGGGCAATGAGCAGTTCTTC
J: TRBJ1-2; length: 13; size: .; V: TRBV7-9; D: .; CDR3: CASSLQSTYGYTF; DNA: TGTGCCAGCAGCTTACAATCTACCTATGGCTACACCTTC
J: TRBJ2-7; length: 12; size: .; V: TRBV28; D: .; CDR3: CASSRGNYEQYF; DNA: TGTGCCAGCAGCAGGGGTAATTACGAGCAGTACTTC
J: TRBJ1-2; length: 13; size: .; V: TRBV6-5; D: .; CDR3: CASRDTGNYGYTF; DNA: TGTGCCAGCAGGGACACAGGGAACTATGGCTACACCTTC
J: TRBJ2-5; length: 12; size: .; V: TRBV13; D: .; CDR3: CASSKRGETQYF; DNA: TGTGCCAGCAGCAAGAGAGGGGAGACCCAGTACTTC
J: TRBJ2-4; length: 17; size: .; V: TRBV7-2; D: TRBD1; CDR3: CASSLTRDRGAKNIQYF; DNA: TGTGCCAGCAGCTTAACCCGGGACAGGGGAGCCAAAAACATTCAGTACTTC
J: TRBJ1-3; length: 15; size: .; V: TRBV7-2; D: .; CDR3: CASSLVSGIGNTIYF; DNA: TGTGCCAGCAGCTTAGTATCAGGGATTGGAAACACCATATATTTT
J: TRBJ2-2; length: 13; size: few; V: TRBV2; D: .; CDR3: CASRKGGDGELFF; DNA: TGTGCCAGCAGGAAAGGGGGTGACGGGGAGCTGTTTTTT
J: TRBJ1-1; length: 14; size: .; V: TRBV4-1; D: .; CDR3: CASSQVDGGTEAFF; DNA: TGCGCCAGCAGCCAAGTGGACGGCGGGACCGAAGCTTTCTTT
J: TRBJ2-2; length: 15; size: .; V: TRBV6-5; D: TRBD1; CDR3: CASSSRDRNTGELFF; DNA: TGTGCCAGCAGTTCCCGGGACAGGAACACCGGGGAGCTGTTTTTT
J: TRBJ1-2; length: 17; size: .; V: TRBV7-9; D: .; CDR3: CASSLVLWDSEFHGCTF; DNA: TGTGCCAGCAGCTTAGTGTTATGGGACTCAGAATTCCATGGCTGCACCTTC
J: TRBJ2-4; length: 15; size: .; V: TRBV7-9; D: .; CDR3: CASSSTGLAKNIQYF; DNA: TGTGCCAGCAGCTCAACAGGGTTGGCCAAAAACATTCAGTACTTC
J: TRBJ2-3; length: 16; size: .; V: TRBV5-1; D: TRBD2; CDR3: CASRRGTSGSTDTQYF; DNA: TGCGCCAGCAGACGAGGGACTAGCGGTAGCACAGATACGCAGTATTTT
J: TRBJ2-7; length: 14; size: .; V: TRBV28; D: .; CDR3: CASSLNGDPYEQYF; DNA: TGTGCCAGCAGTTTGAACGGAGACCCCTACGAGCAGTACTTC
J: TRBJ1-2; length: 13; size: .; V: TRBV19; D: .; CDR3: CASSMEGGYGYTF; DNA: TGTGCCAGTAGTATGGAGGGGGGGTATGGCTACACCTTC
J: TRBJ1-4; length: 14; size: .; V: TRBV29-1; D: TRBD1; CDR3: CSVGAGQADEKLFF; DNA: TGCAGCGTGGGGGCGGGACAGGCGGATGAAAAACTGTTTTTT
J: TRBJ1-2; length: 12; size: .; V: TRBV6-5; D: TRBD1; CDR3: CASRQGGSGYTF; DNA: TGTGCCAGCAGGCAGGGGGGCTCTGGCTACACCTTC
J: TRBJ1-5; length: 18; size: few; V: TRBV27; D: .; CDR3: CASSSYYRGQYSNQPQHF; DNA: TGTGCCAGCAGTTCCTACTACCGAGGACAGTATAGCAATCAGCCCCAGCATTTT
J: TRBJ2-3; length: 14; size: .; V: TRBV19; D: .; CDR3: CASSRNADGDTQYF; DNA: TGTGCCAGTAGTAGGAACGCGGATGGAGATACGCAGTATTTT
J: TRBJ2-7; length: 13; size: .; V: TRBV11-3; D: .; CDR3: CASSPEPTYEQYF; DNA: TGTGCCAGCAGCCCCGAGCCCACCTACGAGCAGTACTTC
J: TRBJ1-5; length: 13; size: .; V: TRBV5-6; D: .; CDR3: CASSLDADQPQHF; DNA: TGTGCCAGCAGCTTAGATGCGGATCAGCCCCAGCATTTT
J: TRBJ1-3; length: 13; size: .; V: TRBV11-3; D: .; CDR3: CASSLAWGDTIYF; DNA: TGTGCCAGCAGCTTAGCCTGGGGAGACACCATATATTTT
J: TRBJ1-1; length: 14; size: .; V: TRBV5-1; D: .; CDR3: CASSPPRRNTEAFF; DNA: TGCGCCAGCAGCCCCCCAAGGAGGAACACTGAAGCTTTCTTT